One and the same sample provided the 28 T cell receptor beta chains below, sequenced in a study of memory CD4+ T cells and cytomegalovirus serostatus. The sort gate was single viable CD3+CD4+CD8-CD45RO+ cells for memory CD4+ T cells. Profiling relied on immunoSEQ multiplex PCR, and the TCRdb table lists in-frame clones only, not all of them. Here the sample spans roughly 50,000 clones, less than 85% being singletons. Sequences were obtained from memory CD4+ T cells from blood. The receptors come from an adult in good health and CMV-seronegative. Some clones in this sample may be carry-over from other donors' samples.

The chain joins TRBV5-4 to TRBJ2-3; 9 positions agree with TRBD1. Germline CDR1 and CDR2: SGHNT and YYREEE (reference sequence). The CDR3 contains 15 residues. V lost 4 bases and J lost 4; bases outside the gene matches: 7. The CDR3 protein is CASSVQGARADTQYF. The CDR3 DNA reads TGTGCCAGCAGCGTACAGGGGGCTAGGGCAGATACGCAGTATTTT.

This chain joins TRBV6-6 and TRBJ1-5; D is ambiguous. Trimming stripped 5 bases from V and 3 bases from J, with 11 bases between. The CDR3 runs 14 residues. The germline CDR1 and CDR2 sequences are MNHNY and SVGAGI (reference sequence). CDR3 in DNA: TGTGCCAGCAGTCGAGACACCCTCAATCAGCCCCAGCATTTT. Residues: CASSRDTLNQPQHF.

Written as DNA, the CDR3 is TGTGCCAGCAGTGACAGGGGGATCACTGAAGCTTTCTTT. Translating gives CASSDRGITEAFF. The rearrangement links TRBV2 to TRBJ1-1; 7 bases fit TRBD1. The V gene end was trimmed by 3 bases and the J gene end by 4 bases; junction bases not matched to a gene: 2. There are 13 residues in the CDR3. Germline CDR1 is SNHLY and CDR2 is FYNNEI.

The CDR3 is CASSLEGGGGYTF. DNA for the CDR3: TGTGCCAGCAGCTTGGAAGGGGGCGGTGGCTACACCTTC. This chain joins TRBV5-5 and TRBJ1-2; 7 nucleotides agree with TRBD1. The germline V gene has CDR1 SGHKS and CDR2 YYEKEE (reference sequence). J gave up 7 bases and V 0 bases, and 3 bases lay outside the gene matches. The CDR3 length is 13 residues.

The J gene is TRBJ2-2, the V gene TRBV6-1; D possibly corresponds to TRBD2 (5 bases). V was trimmed by 2 bases and J by 6 bases, leaving 13 bases between them. From germline, CDR1 is MNHNS and CDR2 SASEGT. The CDR3 runs to 15 residues. CDR3 residues: CASSEFVGVAGELFF. Here the CDR3 DNA reads TGTGCCAGCAGTGAATTTGTGGGAGTGGCCGGGGAGCTGTTTTTT.

The J gene is TRBJ2-1, the V gene TRBV7-2, with 11 nucleotides matching TRBD2. V lost 1 base and J lost 8; bases outside the gene matches: 7. The CDR3 covers 16 residues. Per the germline V gene, CDR1 is SGHTA and CDR2 is FQGNSA. The CDR3 here is CASSLDMTSGKHEQFF. CDR3 in DNA: TGTGCCAGCAGCTTAGATATGACTAGCGGGAAGCATGAGCAGTTCTTC.

This clone was seen only a few times. The chain combines TRBV27 with TRBJ1-6; D not resolved. The CDR3 totals 14 residues. V was trimmed by 7 bases and J by 6 bases, leaving 13 bases between them. CDR1 is MNHEY and CDR2 is SMNVEV in the germline V gene (reference sequence). CDR3 sequence (DNA): TGTGCCAGCACCCCCTTACGGCTTAATTCACCCCTCCACTTT. It yields the protein CASTPLRLNSPLHF.

The chain recombines TRBV28 with TRBJ1-2, with D unclear. Germline values: CDR1 MDHEN, CDR2 SYDVKM. The CDR3 has 12 residues. Trimming cost V 7 bases and J 4 bases, with 10 bases left between them. CDR3 sequence reads: CASNGETYGYTF. CDR3 nucleotides: TGTGCCAGCAATGGGGAGACCTATGGCTACACCTTC.

As DNA, the CDR3 is TGCGCCAGCAGCTGGACAGGGGGCCGAGAGACCCAGTACTTC. The encoded protein is CASSWTGGRETQYF. The V and J genes are TRBV5-1 and TRBJ2-5, with 11 bases identical to TRBD1. V dropped 3 bases and J dropped 4; count of bases not matched to a gene: 2. From germline, CDR1 is SGHRS and CDR2 YFSETQ. The CDR3 has 14 amino acids.

The chain links TRBV7-2 to TRBJ2-2; 13 bases are a match to TRBD2. V trimming: 5 bases; J trimming: 7 bases; junction bases outside the gene matches: 4. Per the germline V gene, CDR1 is SGHTA and CDR2 is FQGNSA. The CDR3 has 15 amino acids. CDR3 in amino acids: CASSQGLAGNGELFF. In DNA form, the CDR3 reads TGTGCCAGCAGCCAGGGACTAGCGGGGAACGGGGAGCTGTTTTTT.

In its sample, this clone was seen a few times. This chain joins TRBV7-3 and TRBJ1-1; 7 bases match TRBD1. This CDR3 is built from 14 residues. With V trimmed by 5 bases and J by 5 bases, 8 bases remained unmatched. The germline V gene has CDR1 SGHTA and CDR2 FQGTGA. This CDR3 reads CASSPRQGGTEAFF. The DNA of the CDR3 is TGTGCCAGCAGCCCCCGACAGGGTGGAACTGAAGCTTTCTTT.

J is TRBJ2-7 and V is TRBV18, with no clear D. Trimming pared 4 bases from V and 4 bases from J, leaving 17 bases between. In germline, CDR1 is KGHSH, CDR2 LQKENI. This CDR3 spans 15 amino acids. CDR3 bases: TGTGCCAGCTCACAAAACACAGCATCCCTGTACGAGCAGTACTTC. Protein product: CASSQNTASLYEQYF.

The gene calls are TRBV6-6 and TRBJ1-5; TRBD1 matches 8 bases. The V and J ends lost 4 bases and 5 bases, in that order; junction bases with no gene match: 4. CDR1 MNHNY and CDR2 SVGAGI come from the germline V gene (reference sequence). The CDR3 covers 14 residues. CDR3 nucleotides: TGTGCCAGCAGTTGGACAGGGCAGGATCAGCCCCAGCATTTT. Amino acids: CASSWTGQDQPQHF.

The chain is built from TRBV28 and TRBJ2-7; TRBD2 aligns across 7 bases. Germline CDR1 reads MDHEN; CDR2 reads SYDVKM. V shed 1 base and J 1 base; nucleotides not matched to a gene: 10. CDR3 length equals 17 residues. The CDR3 region has the DNA TGTGCCAGCAGTTTATCCCGCGGAGGGAGGGGATCCTACGAGCAGTACTTC. This encodes CASSLSRGGRGSYEQYF. The full variable domain, with the rest looked up from reference TRBV28 and TRBJ2-7, is DVKVTQSSRYLVKRTGEKVFLECVQDMDHENMFWYRQDPGLGLRLIYFSYDVKMKEKGDIPEGYSVSREKKERFSLILESASTNQTSMYLCASSLSRGGRGSYEQYFGPGTRLTVT.

The chain uses TRBV19 and TRBJ2-7, with a weak D call TRBD1 (5 bases). Trimming pared 2 bases from V and 5 bases from J, leaving 19 bases between. The germline CDR1 and CDR2 sequences are LNHDA and SQIVND (reference sequence). This CDR3 has 16 amino acids. CDR3 coding DNA: TGTGCCAGTAGTATAAGGGTCGGTCAGGGCCCCCACGAGCAGTACTTC. This sequence encodes CASSIRVGQGPHEQYF.

This chain uses TRBV7-2 with TRBJ2-5; 10 bases match TRBD1. This CDR3 region has 14 residues. CDR1 and CDR2 from the germline V gene are SGHTA and FQGNSA. J lost 4 bases, V lost 5 bases, and 4 bases had no gene match. The CDR3 loop is CASSQDRGRETQYF. As DNA, the CDR3 is TGTGCCAGCAGCCAAGACAGGGGGCGAGAGACCCAGTACTTC.

The V gene is TRBV29-1, the J gene TRBJ2-3; possibly TRBD2 for D (5 bases). Germline lookup yields CDR1 SQVTM and CDR2 ANQGSEA. This CDR3 region has 14 residues. V was clipped by 7 bases and J by 4 bases, with 18 bases between them. This CDR3 reads CSAAGLFSADTQYF. CDR3 nucleotide sequence: TGCAGCGCCGCCGGACTCTTCTCGGCAGATACGCAGTATTTT.

Points on this clone: The identical CDR3 is also encoded by other nucleotide sequences in the sample. The chain combines TRBV18 with TRBJ1-1; the D is unclear. This CDR3 is built from 14 residues. V lost 3 bases and J 0 bases, leaving 8 bases between the germline ends. Germline-derived CDR1 and CDR2 are KGHSH and LQKENI. CDR3 sequence reads: CASSPAGLNTEAFF. The CDR3 region has the DNA TGTGCCAGCTCACCCGCCGGGCTGAACACTGAAGCTTTCTTT.

CDR3 coding DNA: TGTGCCAGCAGTCGATCTAGCGGGAGGATGGAGAGCGGGGAGCTGTTTTTT. This sequence encodes CASSRSSGRMESGELFF. V gene TRBV7-9 combines with J gene TRBJ2-2; TRBD2 matches 11 bases. Losses at the gene ends were 6 bases for V and 7 bases for J; bases not matched to a gene: 13. CDR3 size: 17 residues. The germline CDR1 and CDR2 sequences are SEHNR and FQNEAQ (reference sequence).

This chain uses TRBV5-1 with TRBJ2-5; D is uncertain. Germline V gene data show CDR1 as SGHRS and CDR2 as YFSETQ. The CDR3 runs 12 residues. V lost 0 bases, J lost 3 bases, and 3 bases lay in between. CDR3 DNA: TGCGCCAGCAGCTTGGACGAAGAGACCCAGTACTTC. Its translation: CASSLDEETQYF.

This clone was recorded a few times. CDR3 amino acids: CASSLQENYGYTF. The CDR3 DNA sequence: TGTGCCAGCAGCCTACAGGAGAACTATGGCTACACCTTC. This chain uses TRBV7-9 with TRBJ1-2, with D perhaps TRBD1 (5 bases). CDR3 size: 13 residues. The V gene's germline CDR1 is SEHNR and CDR2 FQNEAQ (reference sequence). With 5 bases removed from V and 2 bases from J, the gap between germline ends came to 9 bases.

The chain is built from TRBV15 and TRBJ2-3; maybe TRBD2 (5 bases). V gave up 5 bases and J gave up 13 bases, with 25 bases separating them. The germline CDR1 and CDR2 sequences are LNHNV and YYDKDF (reference sequence). CDR3 length: 15 residues. CDR3 sequence (DNA): TGTGCCACCAGCGGTCAAGGCACGGGATTACGGGTGGAGTATTTT. Amino acids: CATSGQGTGLRVEYF. Supplemented by reference TRBV15 and TRBJ2-3, the full variable domain reads DAMVIQNPRYQVTQFGKPVTLSCSQTLNHNVMYWYQQKSSQAPKLLFHYYDKDFNNEADTPDNFQSRRPNTSFCFLDIRSPGLGDTAMYLCATSGQGTGLRVEYFGPGTRLTVL.

With respect to this clone: Distinct nucleotide sequences in the sample also encode this CDR3. The chain has TRBV7-9 and TRBJ2-5, with 9 bases matching TRBD1. V was pared by 5 bases and J by 4 bases, with 5 bases of the junction left unmatched. The germline V gene has CDR1 SEHNR and CDR2 FQNEAQ (reference sequence). The CDR3 is 14 amino acids. The CDR3 is CASSPTGGRETQYF. The CDR3 nucleotides read TGTGCCAGCAGCCCAACAGGGGGCAGAGAGACCCAGTACTTC.

The V call is TRBV2, the J call TRBJ2-3; 11 bases match TRBD1. Looked up from germline, CDR1 is SNHLY and CDR2 is FYNNEI. This CDR3 spans 16 amino acids. Trimming at V came to 5 bases and at J to 4 bases, leaving 8 bases not matched to a gene. Here the CDR3 reads CASSPGQGANSDTQYF. In DNA, the CDR3 is TGTGCCAGCAGTCCCGGACAGGGGGCGAATTCAGATACGCAGTATTTT.

V and J are TRBV5-6 and TRBJ2-7; TRBD2 might be the D (5 bases). CDR1 is SGHDT, CDR2 YYEEEE, per germline. CDR3 length: 15 residues. With 2 bases removed from V and 3 bases from J, the gap between germline ends came to 15 bases. CDR3 sequence: CASSFMEVQNYEQYF. The CDR3 DNA sequence: TGTGCCAGCAGCTTTATGGAGGTCCAGAACTACGAGCAGTACTTC. Drawing the rest from reference TRBV5-6 and TRBJ2-7, the complete variable domain is DAGVTQSPTHLIKTRGQQVTLRCSPKSGHDTVSWYQQALGQGPQFIFQYYEEEERQRGNFPDRFSGHQFPNYSSELNVNALLLGDSALYLCASSFMEVQNYEQYFGPGTRLTVT.

The J gene is TRBJ2-1, the V gene TRBV5-1; 9 bases match TRBD2. Germline assignment: CDR1 SGHRS and CDR2 YFSETQ. This CDR3 region has 16 residues. V lost 4 bases, J lost 3 bases, and 8 bases stayed unmatched. The CDR3 here is CASSRTLAGNYNEQFF. CDR3 coding DNA: TGCGCCAGCAGCCGCACGCTAGCGGGGAACTACAATGAGCAGTTCTTC.

The chain employs TRBV6-1 and TRBJ2-1; 9 positions match TRBD2. Per the germline V gene, CDR1 is MNHNS and CDR2 is SASEGT. V shed 7 bases, J shed 0 bases, and the junction held 4 bases outside the gene matches. The CDR3 is made up of 15 amino acids. The CDR3 protein is CASTISGSSYNEQFF. DNA of the CDR3: TGTGCCAGCACTATTAGCGGGAGCTCCTACAATGAGCAGTTCTTC.

The V and J genes are TRBV29-1 and TRBJ2-7; 9 bases agree with TRBD1. V shed 7 bases, J shed 4 bases, and the junction held 5 bases outside the gene matches. The CDR3 covers 12 residues. Germline V gives CDR1 SQVTM, CDR2 ANQGSEA. The CDR3 DNA reads TGCAGCGCCCGGGACAGGGAGTACGAGCAGTACTTC. This encodes CSARDREYEQYF.